Reported below is one T cell receptor (beta chain). Which antigen it targets is not known. Nothing much larger sits one base from this clone, and base qualities are not available. This sample was included in a study of TIL therapy for anti-PD-1-resistant metastatic lung cancer (dated by TCRdb to the early 2020s). With regard to the full study: Tumors were harvested prior to any PD-1/PD-L1 blockade, after which nivolumab was administered to patients, and lymphodepletion, expanded TIL infusion and IL-2 were given to patients who progressed. Among the enrolled patients, the median age was approximately 56 years (range 38-75), and the median tumor PD-L1 proportion score was roughly 6%. T cell receptor beta sequencing of tumor and peripheral blood served to follow clonotypes across the tumor, the expanded TIL product, and serial blood samples. Most of the cohort had lung adenocarcinoma, several tumors were EGFR-mutant and two were ALK-rearranged, and half of the patients were current or former smokers. A median non-synonymous tumor mutation burden of approximately 1.5 mutations per megabase was determined across the cohort by whole-exome sequencing.

The germline V gene specifies SGHDT as CDR1 and YYEEEE as CDR2. The junction shows trimming of 0 bases on V and 5 bases on J, plus 15 bases between the germline ends. CDR3 length: 17 amino acids, cysteine to phenylalanine. The read is trimmed to its CDR3 DNA, 51 bases read in frame from base 1. TCR beta CDR3 regions were amplified from genomic DNA with the immunoSEQ v3 hsTCRB kit using bias-controlled multiplex PCR. TCR libraries were sequenced on an Illumina NextSeq 500 to around 2.1 million read pairs for survey level or about 5-6 million for deep level. Concerning the study's data processing: Clonality was reported by immunoSEQ Analyzer software, which also assigned V, D and J genes and filtered out non-productive sequences. To compare repertoires between infused TIL and blood, productive Simpson clonality was used along with the Morisita overlap index of productive TRB rearrangements. Absolute clonotype counts in blood were estimated by multiplying the lymphocyte count by the CD3+ fraction and by the productive frequency of the clone. TCRdb re-hosts the immuneACCESS table, in-frame sequences only. Its copies lack some clones; in the studies checked, an unresolved V gene accounts for under half of them, and the cause for the rest is not known. V and J calls plus clone size are reproduced from that table; the DNA served to infer D and trimming. The sample contains roughly 54,000 clones, around nine tenths of them found a single time. Just over 2.5% of the sample lies in the top ten.

General conclusions and limits of the study: The study protocol defined all tumor marker inferences as exploratory. The baseline peripheral repertoire was partially replaced by infused TIL clonotypes, which then decayed over months, and no apparent association between persistence and response was found. Because the cohort was highly selected, with more treatment-naive, never-smoker and oncogene-addicted patients than is typical, generalizability is limited.

The time point label corresponds to: pre-treatment sample, taken before nivolumab and TIL therapy. Adults with stage 4 NSCLC were enrolled in a dual-center phase I trial from late 2017 to early 2020. The samples were drawn from an open-label, single-arm phase I trial testing tumor-infiltrating lymphocyte therapy combined with nivolumab in advanced non-small cell lung cancer. Mononuclear cells from blood collected in EDTA tubes were isolated on a Ficoll gradient and snap-frozen as pellets, and DNA was then extracted using a Qiagen mini-prep kit. The source of this sequence is a person aged 25-85 years with non-small cell lung cancer. Sample: blood, taken at baseline. The rearrangement joined TRBV5-6 to TRBJ1-6; the D gene cannot be named for sure. The CDR3 region has the sequence CASSLALTAQDNSPLHF. Read as DNA, the sequence is TGTGCCAGCAGCTTGGCCTTAACAGCTCAAGATAATTCACCCCTCCACTTT.